This T cell receptor beta chain appears in the sequencing data of a study of siplizumab effects on memory and regulatory T cells. Study-wide results and caveats: Tregs that proliferated in siplizumab cultures did not have their suppressive function confirmed. Assignment of a naive or memory phenotype failed for roughly 75-97% of the proliferating CD4+ or CD8+ clones.

Generated by immunoSEQ multiplex PCR, the TCRdb table keeps only in-frame clones and is missing some. The sample lists 100,000 or so clones; around 90% were seen once. CDR1 is SGHAT and CDR2 is FQDESV in the germline V gene (reference sequence). This CDR3 is built from 17 residues. J gave up 3 bases and V 1 base, and 8 bases lay outside the gene matches. In the case of this clone: Its antigen is undetermined.

The V and J genes are TRBV11-1 and TRBJ2-5, with 10 bases identical to TRBD2. What was sequenced was non-Treg CD4+ T cells sorted from blood. The source of this sequence is a human donor in good health. Here the CDR3 DNA reads TGTGCCAGCAGCTTAGGGGCTAGCGGGGGAACGGAAGAGACCCAGTACTTC. This sequence encodes CASSLGASGGTEETQYF.